Each of the 11 T cell receptor beta chains below was sequenced from the same sample in a study of T cells in localized non-small cell lung cancer. Repertoires were generated with immunoSEQ multiplex PCR, while TCRdb's copy carries only in-frame clones and drops some. Among 35,000 or so clones listed, 80% to 90% were seen once. Material: peripheral blood, obtained before any cancer treatment. These receptors all come from a woman aged 40 to 75 with stage I lung adenocarcinoma.

The chain recombines TRBV19 with TRBJ2-3; 11 bases are a match to TRBD2. The V and J ends lost 5 bases and 6 bases, in that order; junction bases with no gene match: 7. The length of the CDR3 is 15 residues. Germline loops: CDR1 LNHDA, CDR2 SQIVND (reference sequence). The CDR3 is CASSLAGGLIDTQYF. The CDR3 coding sequence is TGTGCCAGTAGTCTAGCGGGAGGCCTAATTGATACGCAGTATTTT.

This clone appeared a single time. This chain joins TRBV28 and TRBJ1-5, with TRBD1 matching over 8 bases. The CDR3 has 14 amino acids. Trimming cost V 2 bases and J 5 bases; bases outside gene matches: 2. Germline lookup yields CDR1 MDHEN and CDR2 SYDVKM. The CDR3 protein is CASSLRQGYQPQHF. CDR3 in DNA: TGTGCCAGCAGTTTAAGACAGGGGTATCAGCCCCAGCATTTT. Looking up the rest from reference TRBV28 and TRBJ1-5 gives the full variable domain: DVKVTQSSRYLVKRTGEKVFLECVQDMDHENMFWYRQDPGLGLRLIYFSYDVKMKEKGDIPEGYSVSREKKERFSLILESASTNQTSMYLCASSLRQGYQPQHFGDGTRLSIL.

The CDR3 DNA is TGTGCCAGCACTAAGGAGGGAAGCTCCTACGAGCAGTACTTC. It is translated as CASTKEGSSYEQYF. This chain links TRBV2 with TRBJ2-7; D possibly corresponds to TRBD2 (6 bases). CDR1 and CDR2 from the germline V gene are SNHLY and FYNNEI. CDR3 length: 14 residues. Trimming removed 7 bases at V and 0 bases at J, with 13 bases between. Together with reference TRBV2 and TRBJ2-7, the CDR3 gives the full variable domain: EPEVTQTPSHQVTQMGQEVILRCVPISNHLYFYWYRQILGQKVEFLVSFYNNEISEKSEIFDDQFSVERPDGSNFTLKIRSTKLEDSAMYFCASTKEGSSYEQYFGPGTRLTVT.

The gene calls are TRBV19 and TRBJ2-1, with 7 bases that match TRBD1. This CDR3 has 14 residues. The germline V gene encodes CDR1 LNHDA and CDR2 SQIVND (reference sequence). V shed 5 bases, J shed 9 bases, and the junction held 10 bases outside the gene matches. The CDR3, as DNA: TGTGCCAGTAGTCCATCCCCAACAGGGGTTGAGCAGTTCTTC. Protein: CASSPSPTGVEQFF.

The genes are TRBV10-3 and TRBJ2-3; 9 bases fit TRBD2. The CDR3 spans 15 residues. The V gene's germline CDR1 is ENHRY and CDR2 SYGVKD. Trimming removed 6 bases from V and 0 bases from J; junction bases left unmatched: 4. The CDR3 is CAIRPSGASTDTQYF. The CDR3 DNA sequence: TGTGCCATCAGACCTAGCGGGGCTAGCACAGATACGCAGTATTTT.

This sequence joins TRBV11-2 and TRBJ2-3; no definite D call. V was cut by 1 base and J by 2 bases, with 13 bases left in between. The germline CDR1 and CDR2 sequences are SGHAT and FQNNGV. This CDR3 has 16 amino acids. Here the CDR3 DNA reads TGTGCCAGCAGCTTAGCCCCAAGGACGGCCACAGATACGCAGTATTTT. Amino acids: CASSLAPRTATDTQYF.

The rearrangement uses TRBV20-1 and TRBJ2-5; D is ambiguous. The V end lost 6 bases, the J end lost 4 bases, and 9 bases lay between the germline ends. Germline values: CDR1 DFQATT, CDR2 SNEGSKA (reference sequence). This CDR3 has 11 amino acids. CDR3: CSAYIGETQYF. CDR3 nucleotides: TGCAGTGCCTACATAGGAGAGACCCAGTACTTC.

The chain carries TRBV27 and TRBJ2-6; D gene ambiguous. The V end lost 1 base, the J end lost 0 bases, and 7 bases lay between the germline ends. This CDR3 has 16 amino acids. Germline CDR1 and CDR2: MNHEY and SMNVEV (reference sequence). CDR3 sequence: CASSLFGGSGANVLTF. The CDR3 DNA reads TGTGCCAGCAGTTTATTTGGTGGCTCTGGGGCCAACGTCCTGACTTTC.

This clone has just one count. V and J are TRBV2 and TRBJ2-2, with D possibly matching TRBD2 (6 bases). CDR3 size: 15 residues. The V and J ends lost 1 base and 6 bases respectively, with 12 bases between them. Germline-derived CDR1 and CDR2 are SNHLY and FYNNEI. CDR3 amino acids: CASSEEEGGPGELFF. CDR3 DNA: TGTGCCAGCAGTGAAGAAGAGGGAGGACCCGGGGAGCTGTTTTTT.

In DNA, the CDR3 is TGTGCCAGCAGTGAAGCCGGGGCGTGGGAAGCTTTCTTT. Protein sequence: CASSEAGAWEAFF. The V and J genes are TRBV6-1 and TRBJ1-1, with D possibly matching TRBD1 (5 bases). CDR3 length equals 13 residues. The V end was cut by 0 bases, the J end by 8 bases, with 10 bases between. Germline V gene lookup returns CDR1 MNHNS and CDR2 SASEGT.

The chain joins TRBV5-1 to TRBJ2-6, with D unclear. This CDR3 contains 15 residues. Germline values: CDR1 SGHRS, CDR2 YFSETQ. With 6 bases removed from V and 15 bases from J, the gap between germline ends came to 25 bases. This CDR3 reads CASTLAPGANSDLTF. In DNA, the CDR3 is TGCGCCAGCACCCTGGCCCCAGGTGCAAATTCGGACCTGACTTTC.